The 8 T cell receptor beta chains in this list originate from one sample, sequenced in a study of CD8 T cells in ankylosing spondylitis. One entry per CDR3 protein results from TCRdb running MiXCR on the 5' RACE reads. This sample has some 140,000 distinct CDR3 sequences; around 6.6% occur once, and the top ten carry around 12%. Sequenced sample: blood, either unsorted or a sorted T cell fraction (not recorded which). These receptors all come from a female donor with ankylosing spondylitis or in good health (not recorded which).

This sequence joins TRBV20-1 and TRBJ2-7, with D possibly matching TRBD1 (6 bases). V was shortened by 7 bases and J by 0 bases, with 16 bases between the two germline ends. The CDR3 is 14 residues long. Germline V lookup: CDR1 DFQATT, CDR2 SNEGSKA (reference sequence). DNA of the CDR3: TGCAGTGGCGAACTTACAGGGCCCTCCTACGAGCAGTACTTC. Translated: CSGELTGPSYEQYF.

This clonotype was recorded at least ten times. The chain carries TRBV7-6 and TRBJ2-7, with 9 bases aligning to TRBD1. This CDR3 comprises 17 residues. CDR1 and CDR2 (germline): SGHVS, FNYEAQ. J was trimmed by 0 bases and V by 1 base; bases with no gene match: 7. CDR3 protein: CASSLGGTGSHSYEQYF. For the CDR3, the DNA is TGTGCCAGCAGCTTAGGTGGGACAGGGTCCCACTCCTACGAGCAGTACTTC. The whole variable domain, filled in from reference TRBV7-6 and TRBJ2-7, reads GAGVSQSPRYKVTKRGQDVALRCDPISGHVSLYWYRQALGQGPEFLTYFNYEAQQDKSGLPNDRFSAERPEGSISTLTIQRTEQRDSAMYRCASSLGGTGSHSYEQYFGPGTRLTVT.

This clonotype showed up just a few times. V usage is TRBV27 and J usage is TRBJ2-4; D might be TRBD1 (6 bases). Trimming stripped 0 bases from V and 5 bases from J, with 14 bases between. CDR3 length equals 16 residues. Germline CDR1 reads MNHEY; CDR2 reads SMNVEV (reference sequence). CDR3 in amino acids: CASSLSWGLRENIQYF. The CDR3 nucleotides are TGTGCCAGCAGTTTATCGTGGGGGCTCCGCGAAAACATTCAGTACTTC.

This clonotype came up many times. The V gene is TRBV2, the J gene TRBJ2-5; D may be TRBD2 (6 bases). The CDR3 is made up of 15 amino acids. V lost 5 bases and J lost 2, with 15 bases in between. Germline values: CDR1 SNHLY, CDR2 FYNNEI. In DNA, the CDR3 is TGTGCCAGCAGTCAGGAGGGGTCCCCTCAAGAGACCCAGTACTTC. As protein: CASSQEGSPQETQYF.

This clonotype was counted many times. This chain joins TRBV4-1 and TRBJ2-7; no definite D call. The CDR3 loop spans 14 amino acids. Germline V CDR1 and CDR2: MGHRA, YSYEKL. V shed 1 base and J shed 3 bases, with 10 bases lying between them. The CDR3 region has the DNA TGCGCCAGCAGCCAAGCCCCTGGAGTCTACGAGCAGTACTTC. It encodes CASSQAPGVYEQYF.

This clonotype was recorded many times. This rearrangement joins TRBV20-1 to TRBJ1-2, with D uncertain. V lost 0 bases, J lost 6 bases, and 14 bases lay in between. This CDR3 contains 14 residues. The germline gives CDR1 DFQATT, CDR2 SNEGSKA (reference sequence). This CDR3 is CSARDWPSDDGYTF. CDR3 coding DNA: TGCAGTGCTAGAGATTGGCCCTCGGATGATGGCTACACCTTC.

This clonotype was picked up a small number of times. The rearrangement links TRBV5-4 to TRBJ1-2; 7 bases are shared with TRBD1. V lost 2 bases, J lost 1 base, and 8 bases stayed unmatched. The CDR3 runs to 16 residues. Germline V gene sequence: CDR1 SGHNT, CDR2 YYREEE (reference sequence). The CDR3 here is CASSFPGTAFNYGYTF. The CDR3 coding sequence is TGTGCCAGCAGCTTTCCCGGGACAGCCTTTAACTATGGCTACACCTTC.

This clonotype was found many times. For the CDR3, the DNA is TGTGCCAGCAGCAAGGAAAAGCCCCTTAAAACGCCGAGGGGGCAGGGCAATCAGCCCCAGCATTTT. It specifies CASSKEKPLKTPRGQGNQPQHF. This chain connects TRBV21-1 to TRBJ1-5; whether TRBD1, the table's D call, matches the DNA was not checked. TRBV21-1 is tagged as a pseudogene. CDR3 length equals 22 residues.